This is a list of T cell receptor beta chains from one sample in a study of shared clonotypes between healthy human individuals. TCRdb's copy holds only in-frame clones and misses some; the assay was immunoSEQ multiplex PCR. The table includes 470,000 or so clones, more than 65% detected once. The sample consisted of PBMCs. These TCRs come from a woman aged 40 to 55 in good health. Some clones in this sample may be carry-over from other donors' samples. Each CDR3 is given with its conserved first and last residue. D genes are given only for firm matches. A row's size may be missing; if present it is once, few, many or a size class.

clone_size: -; d_call: -; j_call: TRBJ1-2; v_call: TRBV19; cdr3_aa: CASSRQNYGYTF; cdr3_nt: TGTGCCAGTAGTAGACAGAACTATGGCTACACCTTC
clone_size: -; d_call: -; j_call: TRBJ2-1; v_call: TRBV4-1; cdr3_aa: CASSQVLAPSYNEQFF; cdr3_nt: TGCGCCAGCAGCCAAGTACTCGCCCCTTCCTACAATGAGCAGTTCTTC
clone_size: -; d_call: TRBD2; j_call: TRBJ2-5; v_call: TRBV27; cdr3_aa: CASSYRGPYGGWSETQYF; cdr3_nt: TGTGCCAGCAGTTATCGAGGCCCCTACGGGGGGTGGAGCGAGACCCAGTACTTC
clone_size: -; d_call: -; j_call: TRBJ2-1; v_call: TRBV11-2; cdr3_aa: CASSLRALAPSSYNEQFF; cdr3_nt: TGTGCCAGCAGCTTAAGGGCGCTAGCGCCCAGCTCCTACAATGAGCAGTTCTTC
clone_size: few; d_call: -; j_call: TRBJ1-4; v_call: TRBV7-8; cdr3_aa: CASSPGTNSGGEKLFF; cdr3_nt: TGTGCCAGCAGCCCCGGGACGAATTCGGGGGGTGAAAAACTGTTTTTT
clone_size: -; d_call: -; j_call: TRBJ2-1; v_call: TRBV9; cdr3_aa: CASSVDGRTYNEQFF; cdr3_nt: TGTGCCAGCAGCGTAGATGGGCGGACCTACAATGAGCAGTTCTTC
clone_size: -; d_call: -; j_call: TRBJ1-5; v_call: TRBV5-1; cdr3_aa: CASSLGPGGNQPQHF; cdr3_nt: TGCGCCAGCAGCTTGGGGCCCGGAGGCAATCAGCCCCAGCATTTT
clone_size: -; d_call: -; j_call: TRBJ2-3; v_call: TRBV5-1; cdr3_aa: CASSLDGKHADTQYF; cdr3_nt: TGCGCCAGCAGCTTGGATGGAAAGCACGCAGATACGCAGTATTTT
clone_size: -; d_call: TRBD1; j_call: TRBJ2-7; v_call: TRBV2; cdr3_aa: CASSPGQGREQYF; cdr3_nt: TGTGCCAGCAGTCCCGGACAGGGGCGGGAGCAGTACTTC
clone_size: -; d_call: -; j_call: TRBJ2-1; v_call: TRBV7-3; cdr3_aa: CASSLGTGIEQFF; cdr3_nt: TGTGCCAGCAGCTTAGGGACGGGGATTGAGCAGTTCTTC
clone_size: -; d_call: TRBD1; j_call: TRBJ2-5; v_call: TRBV5-1; cdr3_aa: CASGRQGRETQYF; cdr3_nt: TGCGCCAGCGGCCGACAGGGGCGGGAGACCCAGTACTTC
clone_size: -; d_call: -; j_call: TRBJ2-3; v_call: TRBV2; cdr3_aa: CASSVERIHTDTQYF; cdr3_nt: TGTGCCAGCAGTGTCGAGCGGATCCACACAGATACGCAGTATTTT
clone_size: -; d_call: TRBD2; j_call: TRBJ2-7; v_call: TRBV28; cdr3_aa: CASTPSGALYEQYF; cdr3_nt: TGTGCCAGCACCCCTAGCGGGGCCCTCTACGAGCAGTACTTC
clone_size: -; d_call: -; j_call: TRBJ2-7; v_call: TRBV28; cdr3_aa: CASSSLGYEQYF; cdr3_nt: TGTGCCAGCAGTTCCCTGGGTTACGAGCAGTACTTC
clone_size: -; d_call: -; j_call: TRBJ2-2; v_call: TRBV7-3; cdr3_aa: CASSSNFAGELFF; cdr3_nt: TGTGCCAGCAGCTCCAACTTCGCCGGGGAGCTGTTTTTT
clone_size: -; d_call: -; j_call: TRBJ1-2; v_call: TRBV5-1; cdr3_aa: CASSLGQGRGYTF; cdr3_nt: TGCGCCAGCAGCTTGGGTCAGGGGAGAGGCTACACCTTC
clone_size: -; d_call: -; j_call: TRBJ1-5; v_call: TRBV2; cdr3_aa: CASSQDTNQPQHF; cdr3_nt: TGTGCCAGCAGCCAAGATACCAATCAGCCCCAGCATTTT
clone_size: few; d_call: TRBD2; j_call: TRBJ2-1; v_call: TRBV7-2; cdr3_aa: CASSLVGGVLNEQFF; cdr3_nt: TGTGCCAGCAGCTTAGTGGGGGGGGTTCTCAATGAGCAGTTCTTC
clone_size: -; d_call: -; j_call: TRBJ2-5; v_call: TRBV7-2; cdr3_aa: CASSLGGLVSGETQYF; cdr3_nt: TGTGCCAGCAGCTTAGGAGGACTGGTTAGCGGAGAGACCCAGTACTTC
clone_size: many; d_call: TRBD2; j_call: TRBJ2-3; v_call: TRBV27; cdr3_aa: CASSPTSGSRGAQYF; cdr3_nt: TGTGCCAGCAGTCCAACTAGCGGGAGTCGGGGGGCGCAGTATTTT
clone_size: -; d_call: -; j_call: TRBJ1-3; v_call: TRBV7-9; cdr3_aa: CASSLGGPSSGNTIYF; cdr3_nt: TGTGCCAGCAGCCTGGGGGGCCCGAGCTCTGGAAACACCATATATTTT
clone_size: -; d_call: TRBD2; j_call: TRBJ2-7; v_call: TRBV6-1; cdr3_aa: CASSVLAGDYEQYF; cdr3_nt: TGTGCCAGCAGTGTACTAGCGGGGGACTACGAGCAGTACTTC
clone_size: -; d_call: -; j_call: TRBJ1-3; v_call: TRBV30; cdr3_aa: CAWTGGRALISGNTIYF; cdr3_nt: TGTGCCTGGACGGGCGGCAGGGCTCTTATCTCTGGAAACACCATATATTTT
clone_size: -; d_call: -; j_call: TRBJ1-5; v_call: TRBV5-3; cdr3_aa: CARSSGFQPQHF; cdr3_nt: TGTGCCAGAAGCTCTGGTTTTCAGCCCCAGCATTTT
clone_size: many; d_call: TRBD1; j_call: TRBJ1-2; v_call: TRBV7-2; cdr3_aa: CASSWRQGGNGYTF; cdr3_nt: TGTGCCAGCAGCTGGAGACAGGGTGGGAATGGCTACACCTTC
clone_size: -; d_call: TRBD2; j_call: TRBJ2-5; v_call: TRBV10-3; cdr3_aa: CAVGTSGTSETQYF; cdr3_nt: TGTGCCGTCGGGACTAGCGGGACGTCAGAGACCCAGTACTTC
clone_size: -; d_call: -; j_call: TRBJ2-3; v_call: TRBV10-1; cdr3_aa: CASSESGTSTDTQYF; cdr3_nt: TGCGCCAGCAGTGAGTCCGGGACTAGCACAGATACGCAGTATTTT
clone_size: -; d_call: -; j_call: TRBJ1-2; v_call: TRBV9; cdr3_aa: CASSPEGESAGYTF; cdr3_nt: TGTGCCAGCAGCCCCGAGGGGGAGAGTGCTGGCTACACCTTC
clone_size: -; d_call: TRBD1; j_call: TRBJ2-7; v_call: TRBV30; cdr3_aa: CAWRATGSYEQYF; cdr3_nt: TGTGCCTGGAGAGCGACAGGGTCCTACGAGCAGTACTTC
clone_size: -; d_call: -; j_call: TRBJ2-5; v_call: TRBV5-1; cdr3_aa: CASSLGVQETQYF; cdr3_nt: TGCGCCAGCAGCTTGGGTGTCCAAGAGACCCAGTACTTC
clone_size: -; d_call: -; j_call: TRBJ1-5; v_call: TRBV29-1; cdr3_aa: CSVECGSHSNQPQHF; cdr3_nt: TGCAGCGTTGAATGCGGCAGCCATAGCAATCAGCCCCAGCATTTT
clone_size: -; d_call: -; j_call: TRBJ2-7; v_call: TRBV7-2; cdr3_aa: CASSRTRAYEQYF; cdr3_nt: TGTGCCAGCAGCCGTACTAGGGCCTACGAGCAGTACTTC
clone_size: few; d_call: TRBD2; j_call: TRBJ2-5; v_call: TRBV27; cdr3_aa: CASSLGSGRRETQYF; cdr3_nt: TGTGCCAGCAGTTTAGGGAGCGGGAGACGGGAGACCCAGTACTTC
clone_size: -; d_call: TRBD1; j_call: TRBJ2-7; v_call: TRBV5-4; cdr3_aa: CASSLTGVNEQYF; cdr3_nt: TGTGCCAGCAGCTTGACAGGGGTCAACGAGCAGTACTTC
clone_size: -; d_call: TRBD1; j_call: TRBJ2-2; v_call: TRBV5-4; cdr3_aa: CASSLGQGDTGELFF; cdr3_nt: TGTGCCAGCAGCTTGGGGCAGGGGGACACCGGGGAGCTGTTTTTT
clone_size: -; d_call: -; j_call: TRBJ2-7; v_call: TRBV28; cdr3_aa: CASSFSVGGSYEQYF; cdr3_nt: TGTGCCAGCAGTTTCTCGGTGGGCGGCTCCTACGAGCAGTACTTC
clone_size: -; d_call: TRBD1; j_call: TRBJ1-2; v_call: TRBV4-1; cdr3_aa: CASSQGQGDGYTF; cdr3_nt: TGCGCCAGCAGCCAGGGGCAGGGGGATGGCTACACCTTC
clone_size: many; d_call: -; j_call: TRBJ2-1; v_call: TRBV10-2; cdr3_aa: CASSSAHNEQFF; cdr3_nt: TGCGCCAGCAGCTCAGCCCACAATGAGCAGTTCTTC
clone_size: -; d_call: -; j_call: TRBJ1-1; v_call: TRBV9; cdr3_aa: CASSPRGRNTEAFF; cdr3_nt: TGTGCCAGCAGCCCCCGGGGGAGGAACACTGAAGCTTTCTTT
clone_size: -; d_call: TRBD1; j_call: TRBJ1-1; v_call: TRBV27; cdr3_aa: CASSLKQGMNTEAFF; cdr3_nt: TGTGCCAGCAGCCTTAAACAGGGGATGAACACTGAAGCTTTCTTT
clone_size: -; d_call: TRBD2; j_call: TRBJ2-1; v_call: TRBV5-4; cdr3_aa: CASSVTSGLLPGEQFF; cdr3_nt: TGTGCCAGCAGCGTCACTAGCGGCCTCCTACCCGGTGAGCAGTTCTTC
clone_size: few; d_call: -; j_call: TRBJ1-4; v_call: TRBV15; cdr3_aa: CATSRDLGIATNEKLFF; cdr3_nt: TGTGCCACCAGCAGAGACTTGGGGATCGCAACTAATGAAAAACTGTTTTTT
clone_size: -; d_call: -; j_call: TRBJ2-5; v_call: TRBV5-1; cdr3_aa: CASSSQRGAEGVETQYF; cdr3_nt: TGCGCCAGCAGCTCCCAAAGGGGAGCAGAGGGGGTAGAGACCCAGTACTTC
clone_size: -; d_call: -; j_call: TRBJ1-1; v_call: TRBV4-2; cdr3_aa: CASSKDRDTGYTEAFF; cdr3_nt: TGTGCCAGCAGCAAAGACCGGGACACCGGCTACACTGAAGCTTTCTTT
clone_size: once; d_call: -; j_call: TRBJ2-2; v_call: TRBV11-1; cdr3_aa: CARLRPPVRAGELLF; cdr3_nt: TGTGCCAGACTACGTCCTCCGGTTCGCGCCGGGGAGCTGCTTTTT
clone_size: -; d_call: -; j_call: TRBJ2-3; v_call: TRBV7-3; cdr3_aa: CASSPAGGQGTDTQYF; cdr3_nt: TGTGCCAGCAGCCCCGCAGGCGGGCAGGGCACAGATACGCAGTATTTT
clone_size: -; d_call: TRBD1; j_call: TRBJ2-7; v_call: TRBV5-4; cdr3_aa: CASSLQGWEQYF; cdr3_nt: TGTGCCAGCAGCTTACAGGGGTGGGAGCAGTACTTC
clone_size: -; d_call: -; j_call: TRBJ2-7; v_call: TRBV5-1; cdr3_aa: CASSNEINEQYF; cdr3_nt: TGCGCCAGCAGTAATGAGATCAACGAGCAGTACTTC
clone_size: -; d_call: TRBD1; j_call: TRBJ1-1; v_call: TRBV19; cdr3_aa: CASSPTLRQGAAFF; cdr3_nt: TGTGCCAGTAGCCCGACCCTGAGACAGGGGGCAGCTTTCTTT